This T cell receptor beta chain was identified in a study of cytomegalovirus exposure and HLA in healthy donors. Per germline, CDR1 MNHEY and CDR2 SMNVEV (reference sequence). V was trimmed by 3 bases and J by 7 bases, leaving 10 bases between them. The CDR3 is made up of 14 amino acids. 60 Vbeta and 13 Jbeta primers were used in PCR. The method was immunoSEQ multiplex PCR; TCRdb's version includes in-frame clones alone and lacks a portion of them. The table has about 130,000 clones, 81% seen once. The sequenced material came from PBMCs. J is TRBJ1-6 and V is TRBV27; tentatively, D is TRBD1 (5 bases). The sequence derives from a man aged 18 to 30 in good health and CMV-seronegative. The CDR3 nucleotides are TGTGCCAGCAGTTTCGGAGGGGAAAATTCACCCCTCCACTTT. It is translated as CASSFGGENSPLHF.